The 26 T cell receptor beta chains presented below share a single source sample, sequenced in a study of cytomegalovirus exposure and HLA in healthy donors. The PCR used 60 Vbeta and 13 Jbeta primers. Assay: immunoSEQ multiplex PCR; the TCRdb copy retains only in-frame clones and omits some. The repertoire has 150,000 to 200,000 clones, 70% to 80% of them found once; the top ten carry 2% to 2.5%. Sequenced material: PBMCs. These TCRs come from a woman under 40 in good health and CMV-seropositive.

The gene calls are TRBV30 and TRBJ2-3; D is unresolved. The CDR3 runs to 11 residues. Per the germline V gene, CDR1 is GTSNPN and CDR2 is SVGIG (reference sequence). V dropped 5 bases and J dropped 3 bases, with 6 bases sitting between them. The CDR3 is CAWLVTDTQYF. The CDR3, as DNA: TGTGCCTGGTTAGTGACAGATACGCAGTATTTT.

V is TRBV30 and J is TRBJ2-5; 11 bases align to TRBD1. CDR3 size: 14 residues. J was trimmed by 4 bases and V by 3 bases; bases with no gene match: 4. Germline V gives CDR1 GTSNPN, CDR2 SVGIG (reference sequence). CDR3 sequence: CAWSKDRGRETQYF. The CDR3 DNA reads TGTGCCTGGAGCAAGGACAGGGGGCGAGAGACCCAGTACTTC.

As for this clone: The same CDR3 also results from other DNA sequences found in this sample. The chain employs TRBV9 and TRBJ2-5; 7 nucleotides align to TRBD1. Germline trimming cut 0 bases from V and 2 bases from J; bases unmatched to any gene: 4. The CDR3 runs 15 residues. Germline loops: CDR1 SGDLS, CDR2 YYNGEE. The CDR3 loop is CASSVAGTAQETQYF. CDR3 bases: TGTGCCAGCAGCGTAGCGGGGACAGCACAAGAGACCCAGTACTTC.

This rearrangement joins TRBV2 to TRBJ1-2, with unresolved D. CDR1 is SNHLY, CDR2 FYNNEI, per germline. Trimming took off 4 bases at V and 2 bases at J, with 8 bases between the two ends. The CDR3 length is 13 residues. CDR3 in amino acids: CASSVNVNYGYTF. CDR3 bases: TGTGCCAGCAGTGTAAATGTCAACTATGGCTACACCTTC.

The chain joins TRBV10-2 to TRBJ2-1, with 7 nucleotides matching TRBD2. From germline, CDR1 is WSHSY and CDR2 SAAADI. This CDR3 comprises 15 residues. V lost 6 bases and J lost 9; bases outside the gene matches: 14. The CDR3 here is CASSDWPSGPGEQFF. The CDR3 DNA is TGCGCCAGCAGCGACTGGCCTAGCGGTCCAGGTGAGCAGTTCTTC.

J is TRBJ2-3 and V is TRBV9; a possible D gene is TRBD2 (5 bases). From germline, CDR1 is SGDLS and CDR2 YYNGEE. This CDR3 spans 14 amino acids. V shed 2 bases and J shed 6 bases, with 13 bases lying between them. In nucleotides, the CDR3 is TGTGCCAGCAGCGTGGTACCGAGGGCGGATACGCAGTATTTT. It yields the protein CASSVVPRADTQYF.

The chain's CDR3 is CASSPSIMNTEAFF. The CDR3 DNA follows: TGTGCCAGCAGTCCGAGCATCATGAACACTGAAGCTTTCTTT. The V gene is TRBV7-9, the J gene TRBJ1-1; D unclear. CDR1 and CDR2 from the germline V gene are SEHNR and FQNEAQ (reference sequence). The CDR3 runs 14 residues. The ends were cut back, 6 bases at V and 0 bases at J, with 11 bases in the middle.

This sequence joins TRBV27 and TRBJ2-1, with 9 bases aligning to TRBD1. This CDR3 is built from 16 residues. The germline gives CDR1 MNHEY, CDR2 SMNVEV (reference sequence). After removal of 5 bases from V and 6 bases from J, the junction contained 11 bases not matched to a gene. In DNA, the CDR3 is TGTGCCAGCAGTCCACGGACAGGGGAGAACGGCAATGAGCAGTTCTTC. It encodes CASSPRTGENGNEQFF.

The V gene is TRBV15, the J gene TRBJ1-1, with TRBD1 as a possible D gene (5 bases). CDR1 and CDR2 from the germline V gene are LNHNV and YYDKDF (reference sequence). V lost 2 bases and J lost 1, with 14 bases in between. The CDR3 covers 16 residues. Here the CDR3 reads CATSRWSGTRNTEAFF. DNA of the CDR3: TGTGCCACCAGCAGATGGTCCGGGACTAGGAACACTGAAGCTTTCTTT.

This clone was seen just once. The CDR3, as DNA: TGTGCCAGTGAAGACAGGGCGATGGGGCAGCCCCAGCATTTT. Residues: CASEDRAMGQPQHF. This chain uses TRBV6-1 with TRBJ1-5; 7 bases map to TRBD1. The CDR3 has 14 amino acids. Trimming removed 9 bases from V and 7 bases from J; junction bases left unmatched: 12. Germline lookup yields CDR1 MNHNS and CDR2 SASEGT.

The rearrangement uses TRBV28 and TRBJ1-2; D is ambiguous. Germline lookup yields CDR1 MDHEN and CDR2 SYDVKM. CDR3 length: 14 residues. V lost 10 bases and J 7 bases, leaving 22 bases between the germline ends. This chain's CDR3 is CATERFTPIRGYTF. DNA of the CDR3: TGTGCCACCGAACGGTTCACTCCTATTCGTGGCTACACCTTC.

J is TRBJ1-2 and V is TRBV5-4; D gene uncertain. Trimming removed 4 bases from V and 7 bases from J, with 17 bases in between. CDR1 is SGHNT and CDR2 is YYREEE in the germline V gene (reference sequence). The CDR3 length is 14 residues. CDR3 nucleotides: TGTGCCAGCAGCGGAGACGCCGGGAGAAGTGGCTACACCTTC. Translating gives CASSGDAGRSGYTF.

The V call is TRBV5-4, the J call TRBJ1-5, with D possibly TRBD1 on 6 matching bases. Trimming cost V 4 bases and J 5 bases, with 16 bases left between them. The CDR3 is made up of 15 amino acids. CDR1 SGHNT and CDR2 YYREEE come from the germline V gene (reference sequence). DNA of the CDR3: TGTGCCAGCAGCCTAGGGGGGGGAAGGGATCAGCCCCAGCATTTT. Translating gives CASSLGGGRDQPQHF.

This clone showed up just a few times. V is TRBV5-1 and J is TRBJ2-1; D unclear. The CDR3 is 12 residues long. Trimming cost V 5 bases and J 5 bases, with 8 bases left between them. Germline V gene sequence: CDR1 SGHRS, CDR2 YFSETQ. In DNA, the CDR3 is TGCGCCAGCAGTTTCGGTAACAATGAGCAGTTCTTC. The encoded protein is CASSFGNNEQFF.

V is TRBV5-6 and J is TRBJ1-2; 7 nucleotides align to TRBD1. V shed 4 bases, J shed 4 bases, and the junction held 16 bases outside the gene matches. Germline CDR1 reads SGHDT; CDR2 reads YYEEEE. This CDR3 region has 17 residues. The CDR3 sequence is CASSPWGQHNTRYGYTF. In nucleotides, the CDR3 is TGTGCCAGCAGCCCGTGGGGACAGCATAATACCCGCTATGGCTACACCTTC.

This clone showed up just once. The CDR3 here is CASSVGSNTGELFF. The CDR3 coding sequence is TGCGCCAGCAGCGTCGGGTCTAACACCGGGGAGCTGTTTTTT. The genes are TRBV5-1 and TRBJ2-2, with D unclear. This CDR3 contains 14 residues. Trimming pared 4 bases from V and 2 bases from J, leaving 9 bases between. The germline V gene encodes CDR1 SGHRS and CDR2 YFSETQ.

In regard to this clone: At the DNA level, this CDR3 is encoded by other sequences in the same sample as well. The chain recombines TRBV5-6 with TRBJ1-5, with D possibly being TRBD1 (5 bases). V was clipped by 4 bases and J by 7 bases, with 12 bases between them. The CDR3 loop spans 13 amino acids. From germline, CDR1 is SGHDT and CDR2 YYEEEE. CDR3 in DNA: TGTGCCAGCAGCATGGGACCCAGGCAGCCCCAGCATTTT. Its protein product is CASSMGPRQPQHF.

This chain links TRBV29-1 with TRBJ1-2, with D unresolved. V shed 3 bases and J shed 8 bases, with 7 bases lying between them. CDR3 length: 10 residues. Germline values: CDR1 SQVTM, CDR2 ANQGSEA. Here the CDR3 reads CSVDGQGYTF. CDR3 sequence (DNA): TGCAGCGTTGATGGGCAGGGCTACACCTTC.

CDR3 sequence: CASSLLPVSTEAFF. DNA of the CDR3: TGTGCCAGCAGTCTTCTTCCAGTTTCTACTGAAGCTTTCTTT. V gene TRBV7-2 combines with J gene TRBJ1-1, with D unresolved. The ends were cut back, 6 bases at V and 5 bases at J, with 16 bases in the middle. CDR3 length: 14 residues. The germline V gene has CDR1 SGHTA and CDR2 FQGNSA.

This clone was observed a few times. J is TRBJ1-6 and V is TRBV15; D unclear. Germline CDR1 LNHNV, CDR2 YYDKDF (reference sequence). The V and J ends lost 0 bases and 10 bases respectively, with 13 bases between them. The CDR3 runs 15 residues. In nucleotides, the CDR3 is TGTGCCACCAGCAGAGATTCGACGGGAGCGTCACCCCTCCACTTT. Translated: CATSRDSTGASPLHF.

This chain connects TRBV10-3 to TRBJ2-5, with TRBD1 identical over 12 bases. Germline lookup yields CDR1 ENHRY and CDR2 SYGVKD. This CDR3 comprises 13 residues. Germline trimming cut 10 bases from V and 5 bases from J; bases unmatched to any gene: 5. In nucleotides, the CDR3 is TGTGCCAGCCGGGACAGGGGGCCGGAGACCCAGTACTTC. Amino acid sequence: CASRDRGPETQYF.

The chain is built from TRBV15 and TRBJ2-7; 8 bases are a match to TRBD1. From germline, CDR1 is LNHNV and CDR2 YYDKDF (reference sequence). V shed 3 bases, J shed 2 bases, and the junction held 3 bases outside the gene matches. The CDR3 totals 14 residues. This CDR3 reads CATSRDRATYEQYF. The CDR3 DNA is TGTGCCACCAGCAGGGACAGGGCCACCTACGAGCAGTACTTC.

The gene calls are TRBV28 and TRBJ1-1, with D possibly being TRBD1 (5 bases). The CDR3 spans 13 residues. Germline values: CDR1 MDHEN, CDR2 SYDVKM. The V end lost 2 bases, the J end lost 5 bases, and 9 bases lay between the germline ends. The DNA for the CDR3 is TGTGCCAGCAGTTTAGGGGCTTGGACTGAAGCTTTCTTT. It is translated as CASSLGAWTEAFF. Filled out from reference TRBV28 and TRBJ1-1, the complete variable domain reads DVKVTQSSRYLVKRTGEKVFLECVQDMDHENMFWYRQDPGLGLRLIYFSYDVKMKEKGDIPEGYSVSREKKERFSLILESASTNQTSMYLCASSLGAWTEAFFGQGTRLTVV.

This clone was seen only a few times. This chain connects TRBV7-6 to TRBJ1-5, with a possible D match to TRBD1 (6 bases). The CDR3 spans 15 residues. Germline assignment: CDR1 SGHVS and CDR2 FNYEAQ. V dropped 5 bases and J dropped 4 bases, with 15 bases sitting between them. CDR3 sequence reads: CASSQGSLANQPQHF. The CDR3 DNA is TGTGCCAGCAGCCAGGGGTCCCTAGCAAATCAGCCCCAGCATTTT.

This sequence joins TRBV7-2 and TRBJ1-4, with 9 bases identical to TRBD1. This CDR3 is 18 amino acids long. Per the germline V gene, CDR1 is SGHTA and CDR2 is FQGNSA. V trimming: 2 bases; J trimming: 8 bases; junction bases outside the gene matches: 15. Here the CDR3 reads CASSLFPIGPGQGEKLFF. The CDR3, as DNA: TGTGCCAGCAGCTTATTTCCTATCGGACCGGGACAGGGAGAAAAACTGTTTTTT.

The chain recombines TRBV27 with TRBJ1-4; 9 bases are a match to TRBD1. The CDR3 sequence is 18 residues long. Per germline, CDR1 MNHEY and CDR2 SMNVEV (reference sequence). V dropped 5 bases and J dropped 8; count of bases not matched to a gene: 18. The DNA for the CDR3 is TGTGCCAGCAGTCTTCGGCCGCCGAGACAGGGGGGGGTGGAAAAACTGTTTTTT. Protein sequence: CASSLRPPRQGGVEKLFF.